The rows below give T cell receptor beta chains drawn from one sample of a study of blood T cell repertoires in COVID-19. Data came from immunoSEQ multiplex PCR; TCRdb stores just in-frame clones and leaves some out. This table holds approximately 72,000 clones, roughly 89% found once. The sample consisted of peripheral blood. These receptors were taken from a man in his 60s with acute or convalescent COVID-19. The CDR3 runs from the conserved cysteine through the conserved F or W. A D gene is named only where the DNA matches it firmly. Some rows have no size entry. The others give once, few or many, or a class for an expanded clone.

abundance,j_gene,d_gene,v_gene,CDR3aa,CDR3nt
.,TRBJ1-2,TRBD1,TRBV15,CATSRETGLRGYTF,TGTGCCACCAGCAGAGAGACAGGGCTGAGAGGTTACACCTTC
.,TRBJ2-2,.,TRBV11-2,CASSFNPGFGELFF,TGTGCCAGCAGCTTCAACCCGGGATTCGGGGAGCTGTTTTTT
once,TRBJ1-1,.,TRBV7-9,CASSLKGGVTEAFF,TGTGCCAGCAGCTTAAAGGGAGGGGTAACTGAAGCTTTCTTT
.,TRBJ1-1,.,TRBV9,CASSVRGGNTEAFF,TGTGCCAGCAGCGTAAGAGGAGGGAACACTGAAGCTTTCTTT
.,TRBJ1-1,.,TRBV19,CASRGLAGANTEAFF,TGTGCCAGTAGAGGGCTGGCAGGGGCGAACACTGAAGCTTTCTTT
.,TRBJ2-7,.,TRBV13,CASSERQLYEQYF,TGTGCCAGCAGCGAGAGACAACTCTACGAGCAGTACTTC
few,TRBJ1-2,.,TRBV10-2,CASNGQGLDYGYTF,TGCGCCAGCAACGGGCAGGGGCTCGACTATGGCTACACCTTC
once,TRBJ2-4,TRBD2,TRBV3-1/TRBV3-2,CASSPGLETAKNIQYF,TGTGCCAGCAGCCCGGGACTAGAAACAGCCAAAAACATTCAGTACTTC
.,TRBJ1-1,.,TRBV5-6,CASSKEEFVAFF,TGTGCCAGCAGCAAGGAGGAATTCGTGGCTTTCTTT
.,TRBJ1-1,.,TRBV19,CASSITGNTEAFF,TGTGCCAGTAGTATAACAGGGAACACTGAAGCTTTCTTT
.,TRBJ1-5,.,TRBV7-9,CASSLRGPDSNQPQHF,TGTGCCAGCAGCTTACGGGGTCCCGATAGCAATCAGCCCCAGCATTTT
.,TRBJ2-7,.,TRBV6-5,CASSYSSGSEQYF,TGTGCCAGCAGTTACTCGTCCGGGAGCGAGCAGTACTTC
.,TRBJ1-2,.,TRBV24-1,CATSSLYGYTF,TGTGCCACCAGCTCTCTCTATGGCTACACCTTC
.,TRBJ1-6,.,TRBV30,CAWPRTQGWRSSYNSPLHF,TGTGCCTGGCCCCGAACCCAAGGGTGGAGGAGCTCCTATAATTCACCCCTCCACTTT
.,TRBJ2-7,.,TRBV5-1,CASSLDRVYEQYF,TGCGCCAGCAGCTTGGACAGGGTATACGAGCAGTACTTC
.,TRBJ2-1,TRBD2,TRBV7-9,CASTWTSDFNEQFF,TGTGCCAGTACCTGGACTAGCGACTTCAATGAGCAGTTCTTC
.,TRBJ2-1,.,TRBV7-2,CASIAAGTGVYNEQFF,TGTGCCAGCATCGCCGCCGGGACGGGGGTATACAATGAGCAGTTCTTC
.,TRBJ2-1,.,TRBV18,CASSTTENNEQFF,TGTGCCAGCTCAACGACAGAAAACAATGAGCAGTTCTTC
.,TRBJ2-3,.,TRBV7-3,CASSRQSNTDTQYF,TGTGCCAGCAGCAGACAATCCAACACAGATACGCAGTATTTT
.,TRBJ1-3,TRBD1,TRBV2,CASSETQGGTGNTIYF,TGTGCCAGCAGTGAAACCCAGGGGGGAACTGGAAACACCATATATTTT
.,TRBJ1-1,TRBD1,TRBV14,CASSRGQVGDTEAFF,TGTGCCAGCAGTCGAGGACAGGTAGGGGACACTGAAGCTTTCTTT
.,TRBJ2-4,.,TRBV7-2,CASSLVSGVAKNIQYF,TGTGCCAGCAGCTTAGTTTCGGGGGTAGCCAAAAACATTCAGTACTTC
.,TRBJ2-5,.,TRBV15,CATSFGHAQETQYF,TGTGCCACCAGCTTCGGACACGCCCAAGAGACCCAGTACTTC
.,TRBJ1-2,.,TRBV2,CASSLEGDYGYTF,TGTGCCAGCAGTCTGGAGGGCGACTATGGCTACACCTTC
.,TRBJ1-1,TRBD1,TRBV6-5,CASRATGVTEAFF,TGTGCCAGCAGAGCGACAGGGGTCACTGAAGCTTTCTTT
.,TRBJ2-7,.,TRBV20-1,CSAHAGLEQYF,TGCAGTGCTCACGCGGGGCTTGAGCAGTACTTC
.,TRBJ2-2,.,TRBV29-1,CSVRARVEAGELFF,TGCAGCGTCCGAGCCAGGGTTGAAGCCGGGGAGCTGTTTTTT
once,TRBJ1-3,.,TRBV13,CASSPWTAGNTIYF,TGTGCCAGCAGCCCTTGGACAGCTGGAAACACCATATATTTT
.,TRBJ2-7,TRBD2,TRBV10-3,CAISEFLAGGYEQYF,TGTGCCATCAGTGAGTTTCTAGCGGGGGGCTACGAGCAGTACTTC
.,TRBJ2-7,.,TRBV5-1,CASSLEAVSSYEQYF,TGCGCCAGCAGCTTGGAAGCGGTTAGCTCCTACGAGCAGTACTTC
few,TRBJ2-1,.,TRBV6-1,CASSERNEQFF,TGTGCCAGCAGTGAACGCAATGAGCAGTTCTTC
.,TRBJ1-1,TRBD1,TRBV7-9,CASSLSWQGAGGTEAFF,TGTGCCAGCAGCTTAAGCTGGCAGGGGGCTGGGGGCACTGAAGCTTTCTTT
.,TRBJ1-2,TRBD1,TRBV27,CASRLEGIEGASGYTF,TGTGCCAGCAGATTGGAAGGGATCGAGGGGGCCTCTGGCTACACCTTC
once,TRBJ2-3,TRBD2,TRBV12-3/TRBV12-4,CGHRGVVDTQYF,TGTGGCCACCGGGGGGTCGTGGATACGCAGTATTTT
.,TRBJ1-5,TRBD1,TRBV10-2,CASGNDRGTHSNQPQHF,TGCGCCAGCGGCAACGACAGGGGAACTCATAGCAATCAGCCCCAGCATTTT
.,TRBJ1-5,.,TRBV3-1/TRBV3-2,CASSQDLSGQPQHF,TGTGCCAGCAGCCAAGATCTTTCGGGACAGCCCCAGCATTTT
.,TRBJ2-7,.,TRBV2,CASSREGYEQYF,TGTGCCAGCAGCCGGGAAGGGTACGAGCAGTACTTC
few,TRBJ1-6,.,TRBV4-1,CASSQVGSSPLHF,TGCGCCAGCAGCCAAGTGGGGAGTTCACCCCTCCACTTT
once,TRBJ2-7,TRBD2,TRBV11-2,CASSLDPPGGAEGEQYF,TGTGCCAGCAGCTTAGATCCGCCGGGGGGGGCCGAGGGCGAGCAGTACTTC
.,TRBJ1-1,.,TRBV5-1,CASSPGTNTEAFF,TGCGCCAGCAGCCCCGGGACAAACACTGAAGCTTTCTTT
few,TRBJ1-4,.,TRBV27,CASSYQGLATNEKLFF,TGTGCCAGCAGTTATCAGGGTCTTGCAACTAATGAAAAACTGTTTTTT
.,TRBJ2-2,TRBD1,TRBV5-1,CASSPTGGEAGELFF,TGCGCCAGCAGCCCGACAGGGGGCGAGGCCGGGGAGCTGTTTTTT
.,TRBJ2-3,.,TRBV21-1,CAVQKGHQISTQYF,TGTGCCGTTCAGAAGGGACACCAGATCAGCACGCAGTATTTT
.,TRBJ2-7,.,TRBV21-1,CASSPRGRDYEQYF,TGTGCCAGCAGCCCCCGGGGAAGAGATTACGAGCAGTACTTC
.,TRBJ1-3,.,TRBV9,CASSGTAGRRNTIYF,TGTGCCAGCAGCGGGACAGCAGGACGACGAAACACCATATATTTT
.,TRBJ2-3,TRBD2,TRBV9,CASSISGGHADTQYF,TGTGCCAGCAGCATTAGCGGGGGACATGCAGATACGCAGTATTTT
.,TRBJ2-2,TRBD1,TRBV24-1,CATSDLYIGTAPNNKGTGELFF,TGTGCCACCAGTGATTTGTATATTGGGACAGCACCAAACAACAAGGGGACCGGGGAGCTGTTTTTT
.,TRBJ1-4,.,TRBV11-2,CASSLAQGFKLFF,TGTGCCAGCAGCTTAGCGCAGGGATTCAAACTGTTTTTT
.,TRBJ2-1,TRBD1,TRBV29-1,CSVADRGDYNEQFF,TGCAGCGTCGCCGACAGGGGGGATTACAATGAGCAGTTCTTC
.,TRBJ1-1,.,TRBV19,CASINLVGRGGGGEAFF,TGTGCCAGTATTAACCTAGTCGGCAGGGGTGGCGGTGGTGAAGCTTTCTTT
.,TRBJ2-7,.,TRBV12-3/TRBV12-4,CASSARGTYEQYF,TGTGCCAGCAGCGCCAGGGGAACGTACGAGCAGTACTTC
once,TRBJ2-5,TRBD1,TRBV2,CASSEGQGVWETQYF,TGTGCCAGCAGTGAAGGACAGGGGGTATGGGAGACCCAGTACTTC
.,TRBJ1-2,.,TRBV7-2,CASSLATGANYGYTF,TGTGCCAGCAGCTTAGCGACAGGAGCTAACTATGGCTACACCTTC
.,TRBJ2-7,TRBD1,TRBV18,CASQRSTGISYEQYF,TGTGCCAGCCAACGTTCGACAGGGATATCCTACGAGCAGTACTTC
.,TRBJ2-2,TRBD1,TRBV19,CASSIGQVNTGELFF,TGTGCCAGTAGTATCGGACAGGTGAACACCGGGGAGCTGTTTTTT